The subject of this entry is one T cell receptor beta chain. This specimen belongs to a study of blood T cell repertoires in COVID-19. Across the whole study: Donors in the United States, Italy and Spain gave samples during acute or convalescent COVID-19.

Trimming took off 5 bases at V and 1 base at J, with 17 bases between the two ends. The CDR3 totals 16 residues. Germline V gives CDR1 LNHDA, CDR2 SQIVND (reference sequence). Measured with immunoSEQ multiplex PCR; TCRdb has only the in-frame clones, and not every one. The profile shows 200,000 to 300,000 clones, around 85% of them singletons. The TCR originated in a man in his sixties with acute or convalescent COVID-19. The J gene is TRBJ1-1, the V gene TRBV19; D is possibly TRBD1 (5 bases). What was sequenced was peripheral blood. The CDR3 is CASSSAGGGGNTEAFF. The CDR3 region has the DNA TGTGCCAGTAGTTCCGCAGGCGGGGGGGGGAACACTGAAGCTTTCTTT.